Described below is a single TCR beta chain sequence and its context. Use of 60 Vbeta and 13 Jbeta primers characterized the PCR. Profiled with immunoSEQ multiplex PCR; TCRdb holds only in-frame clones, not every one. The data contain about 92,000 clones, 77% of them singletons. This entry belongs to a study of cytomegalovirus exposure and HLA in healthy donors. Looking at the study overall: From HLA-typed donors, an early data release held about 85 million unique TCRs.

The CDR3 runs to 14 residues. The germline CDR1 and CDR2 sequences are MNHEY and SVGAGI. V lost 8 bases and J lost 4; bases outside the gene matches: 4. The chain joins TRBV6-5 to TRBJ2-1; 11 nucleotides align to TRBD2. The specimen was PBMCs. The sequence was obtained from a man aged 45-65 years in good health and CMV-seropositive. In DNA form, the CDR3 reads TGTGCCAGCGGCACTAGCGGGGGATACAATGAGCAGTTCTTC. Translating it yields CASGTSGGYNEQFF.